Each of the 11 T cell receptor beta chains below was sequenced from the same sample in a study of shared clonotypes between healthy human individuals. The data were produced by immunoSEQ multiplex PCR, yet TCRdb's version contains in-frame clones alone and is incomplete. The profile shows about 2.2 million clones, around 93% of them singletons. Terminally differentiated effector memory CD45RA+ cells were excluded by CCR7 positive selection of CD45RO-negative cells. The sample was naive CD8+ T cells from PBMCs. All receptors come from a man aged 18 to 30 in good health. Some clones in this sample may be carry-over from other donors' samples.

This sequence joins TRBV7-5 and TRBJ1-2. TRBV7-5 is a listed pseudogene. The CDR3 totals 15 residues. The CDR3 bases are TGTGCCAGAAGCTTAGCGCAAGAAATAAACTATGGCTACACCTTC. Its translation is CARSLAQEINYGYTF.

The chain is built from TRBV5-1 and TRBJ2-5, with 13 bases that match TRBD2. The germline gives CDR1 SGHRS, CDR2 YFSETQ. Germline trimming cut 0 bases from V and 5 bases from J; bases unmatched to any gene: 10. The CDR3 runs 18 residues. The CDR3 DNA reads as TGCGCCAGCAGCTTGGAGACTAGCGGGAGGCGGTTTAGGGAGACCCAGTACTTC. Protein product: CASSLETSGRRFRETQYF. The full variable domain, with the rest looked up from reference TRBV5-1 and TRBJ2-5, is KAGVTQTPRYLIKTRGQQVTLSCSPISGHRSVSWYQQTPGQGLQFLFEYFSETQRNKGNFPGRFSGRQFSNSRSEMNVSTLELGDSALYLCASSLETSGRRFRETQYFGPGTRLLVL.

Of note for this clone: Other DNA sequences in this specimen translate into the identical CDR3. V gene TRBV27 combines with J gene TRBJ1-1; no reliable D call. This CDR3 is built from 13 residues. Germline CDR1 and CDR2: MNHEY and SMNVEV (reference sequence). V dropped 4 bases and J dropped 1 base, with 7 bases sitting between them. CDR3 region: CASSYRENTEAFF. The CDR3 DNA sequence: TGTGCCAGCAGTTACAGAGAGAACACTGAAGCTTTCTTT.

The chain links TRBV27 to TRBJ1-2; 7 positions match TRBD1. CDR1 is MNHEY, CDR2 SMNVEV, per germline (reference sequence). The CDR3 is 15 residues long. Trimming removed 5 bases from V and 3 bases from J; junction bases left unmatched: 9. The CDR3 loop reads CASSPRTGPHYGYTF. CDR3 sequence (DNA): TGTGCCAGCAGTCCGAGGACAGGTCCTCACTATGGCTACACCTTC.

This clone was recorded only once. The rearrangement links TRBV7-9 to TRBJ2-3; D is unresolved. The CDR3 length is 15 residues. Trimming took 5 bases from V and 1 from J, leaving 13 bases between them. Germline CDR1 is SEHNR and CDR2 is FQNEAQ (reference sequence). The CDR3 reads CASSILEPRTDTQYF. The CDR3 DNA reads as TGTGCCAGCAGCATCCTGGAACCACGCACAGATACGCAGTATTTT. Looking up the rest from reference TRBV7-9 and TRBJ2-3 gives the full variable domain: DTGVSQNPRHKITKRGQNVTFRCDPISEHNRLYWYRQTLGQGPEFLTYFQNEAQLEKSRLLSDRFSAERPKGSFSTLEIQRTEQGDSAMYLCASSILEPRTDTQYFGPGTRLTVL.

This chain uses TRBV19 with TRBJ1-2; 9 bases are shared with TRBD1. CDR1 LNHDA and CDR2 SQIVND come from the germline V gene (reference sequence). The CDR3 totals 15 residues. V lost 3 bases and J lost 4; bases outside the gene matches: 6. Written as DNA, the CDR3 is TGTGCCAGTAGTATTACCGGGACAGGGAGCTATGGCTACACCTTC. Its protein product is CASSITGTGSYGYTF. Using reference TRBV19 and TRBJ1-2 for the parts outside the CDR3, the full variable domain is DGGITQSPKYLFRKEGQNVTLSCEQNLNHDAMYWYRQDPGQGLRLIYYSQIVNDFQKGDIAEGYSVSREKKESFPLTVTSAQKNPTAFYLCASSITGTGSYGYTFGSGTRLTVV.

The chain recombines TRBV28 with TRBJ2-3, with 10 bases that match TRBD2. CDR3 length: 15 residues. J gave up 5 bases and V 2 bases, and 4 bases lay outside the gene matches. The germline V gene has CDR1 MDHEN and CDR2 SYDVKM. In nucleotides, the CDR3 is TGTGCCAGCAGTTTAGTGCCTAGCGGGAGAGATACGCAGTATTTT. It translates to CASSLVPSGRDTQYF.

The rearrangement joins TRBV11-2 to TRBJ1-1; TRBD1 might be the D (6 bases). CDR1 is SGHAT, CDR2 FQNNGV, per germline. The CDR3 runs 19 residues. V lost 0 bases and J lost 3, with 23 bases in between. CDR3 in amino acids: CASSLDLLEGTRKDTEAFF. The CDR3 DNA follows: TGTGCCAGCAGCTTAGACCTACTTGAAGGGACAAGGAAGGACACTGAAGCTTTCTTT.

Remarks on this clone: The sample carries other DNA sequences with the same CDR3. The chain recombines TRBV27 with TRBJ2-7, with unresolved D. The V end was cut by 2 bases, the J end by 4 bases, with 9 bases between. This CDR3 is built from 13 residues. Germline loops: CDR1 MNHEY, CDR2 SMNVEV (reference sequence). The CDR3 bases are TGTGCCAGCAGTTTAAGCCAGACGTACGAGCAGTACTTC. It encodes CASSLSQTYEQYF.

The chain has TRBV28 and TRBJ2-2; 9 bases are shared with TRBD1. The CDR3 totals 17 residues. The junction had 11 bases not matched to a gene; V was cut back by 3 bases and J by 6 bases. The germline gives CDR1 MDHEN, CDR2 SYDVKM. The CDR3 loop is CASSLFTGGAGSGELFF. For the CDR3, the DNA is TGTGCCAGCAGTTTGTTCACAGGGGGCGCCGGATCCGGGGAGCTGTTTTTT.

A word on this clone: This specimen includes other DNA sequences encoding the same CDR3. The CDR3 DNA sequence: TGTGCCAGTAGTATCGGTCGGGCGGCGGAGACCCAGTACTTC. Translating gives CASSIGRAAETQYF. The gene calls are TRBV19 and TRBJ2-5; D is unclear. V lost 3 bases and J lost 5, with 13 bases in between. Per the germline V gene, CDR1 is LNHDA and CDR2 is SQIVND (reference sequence). The CDR3 length is 14 residues.